The entry below describes one TCR beta chain. Its antigen remains unidentified. Researchers made TCR cDNA using 5'RACE template switching, and this step added a universal primer site and UMIs. TCRdb processed the 5' RACE reads anew with MiXCR; each CDR3 protein has one entry. The sample has about 120,000 distinct CDR3 sequences; 15% are singletons. The CDR3 extends over 16 amino acids. Germline V gives CDR1 MGHRA, CDR2 YSYEKL. With V trimmed by 4 bases and J by 2 bases, 5 bases remained unmatched. The record originates from a study of T cells after yellow fever vaccination. On the study more broadly: SMART-Seq v4 Ultra Low Input served to prepare low-cell-number fractions.

Whole-study results and caveats: Contamination of FACS-sorted repertoires by abundant clonotypes from the bulk population could occur. Overall, a small share of clonotypes was seen in both CD4 and CD8 compartments.

The V and J genes are TRBV4-1 and TRBJ2-7; 13 positions match TRBD2. This TCR derives from a man younger than 30 who received the YFV17D yellow fever vaccine. The sample consisted of CD8+ T cells sorted from PBMCs, taken 5 days after the yellow fever booster vaccination. CDR3 in amino acids: CASSPTGLAGPYEQYF. The CDR3 coding sequence is TGCGCCAGCAGCCCGACGGGACTAGCGGGGCCCTACGAGCAGTACTTC.